The sequence of this T cell receptor (beta chain) was determined in a study of T cell responses to AZD1222 COVID-19 vaccine. For the study at large: Second-dose recipients at about 4 or about 12 weeks were treated as one pooled group.

The method was immunoSEQ multiplex PCR; TCRdb's version includes in-frame clones alone and lacks a portion of them. The sample holds 130,000 to 150,000 clones; about 92% are singletons and the top ten take roughly 3.1%. Study-level results: Possibly, clonal diversity was underestimated; donors were largely white British and included more females. With two AZD1222 doses given, Spike-specific TCR breadth and depth both rose.

With 0 bases clipped from V and 1 base from J, the junction kept 6 bases outside the gene matches. The CDR3 sequence is 17 residues long. Of note for this clone: Antigen: not known.

The clonotype originates from an adult in good health. The input for sequencing was peripheral blood, taken on day 0 of AZD1222 vaccination. The V gene is TRBV5-3, the J gene TRBJ2-2, with TRBD2 identical over 7 bases. TRBV5-3 is an ORF, and what it does is uncertain. CDR3 in DNA: TGTGCCAGAAGCTTGGGGAGGGAGCGGGGGAACACCGGGGAGCTGTTTTTT. This encodes CARSLGRERGNTGELFF.